The subject of this entry is one T cell receptor beta chain. This CDR3 spans 13 amino acids. V was pared by 1 base and J by 5 bases, with 8 bases between. The germline V gene has CDR1 MGHRA and CDR2 YSYEKL. The sample comes from a study of T cell changes during pregnancy in multiple sclerosis. The protocol was immunoSEQ multiplex PCR, while the TCRdb copy is restricted to in-frame clones and leaves out a portion. The sample lists 90,000 to 100,000 clones, roughly 90% occurring once. The sample in question was peripheral blood, obtained in the first trimester of pregnancy. This clonotype originated in a female donor with multiple sclerosis, enrolled in a pregnancy study. The gene calls are TRBV4-1 and TRBJ2-5; D is unresolved. CDR3 loop: CASSQVSMETQYF. For the CDR3, the DNA is TGCGCCAGCAGCCAAGTTTCCATGGAGACCCAGTACTTC.